One T cell receptor beta chain is described in this entry. This record comes from a study of blood T cell repertoires in COVID-19. Overall study context: Spain, Italy and the United States supplied samples that represented acute and convalescent COVID-19. In each case, the material was cDNA or gDNA derived from T cells, B-cell-depleted T cells, or PBMCs.

The table came from immunoSEQ multiplex PCR; TCRdb's copy has only in-frame clones and leaves some out. Here the sample spans about 34,000 clones, over 90% being singletons. The sequencing sample was made of peripheral blood. This receptor was obtained from a man between 60 and 75 years old with active or convalescent COVID-19.

The CDR3 DNA sequence: TGTGCCAGCTCACCACGCGAATTGTCTAGATTCGGCACAGATACGCAGTATTTT. Amino acid sequence: CASSPRELSRFGTDTQYF. This chain connects TRBV18 to TRBJ2-3; D gene ambiguous. Trimming took 1 base from V and 1 from J, leaving 18 bases between them. The CDR3 runs 18 residues. CDR1 is KGHSH, CDR2 LQKENI, per germline.